Listed below are T cell receptor beta chains from one sample, sequenced in a study of technical replicates of blood from a handful of donors. Repertoires were generated with immunoSEQ multiplex PCR, while TCRdb's copy carries only in-frame clones and drops some. The sample lists 45,000 to 60,000 clones; about 86% were seen once. Sequenced sample: PBMCs. The receptor set was obtained from a human donor in good health. Some clones in this sample may be carry-over from other donors' samples. The CDR3 runs from the conserved cysteine through the conserved F or W. A D gene is named only where the DNA matches it firmly. Clone size appears in some rows only: once, few, many, or a class for an expanded clone.

v_gene: TRBV5-4
abundance: NA
d_gene: NA
CDR3aa: CASSVPRGGETGSEQYF

v_gene: TRBV18
abundance: NA
d_gene: NA
CDR3aa: CASSPMTSTDTQYF

v_gene: TRBV7-9
abundance: NA
d_gene: TRBD1
CDR3aa: CASSGSGQGFAGYTF

v_gene: TRBV5-8
abundance: NA
d_gene: NA
CDR3aa: CASSLAGIPYNEQFF

v_gene: TRBV5-1
abundance: NA
d_gene: TRBD1
CDR3aa: CASSPLSQGAYEQYF

v_gene: TRBV18
abundance: once
d_gene: NA
CDR3aa: CASSPDEAQPQHF

v_gene: TRBV5-8
abundance: NA
d_gene: NA
CDR3aa: CASSQDSTDTQYF

v_gene: TRBV5-5
abundance: NA
d_gene: TRBD1
CDR3aa: CASSLRGQAGANVLTF

v_gene: TRBV6-5
abundance: NA
d_gene: NA
CDR3aa: CASSPQRGFGETQYF

v_gene: TRBV6-4
abundance: NA
d_gene: TRBD2
CDR3aa: CASSEGSGGTTDTQYF

v_gene: TRBV6-5
abundance: once
d_gene: TRBD1
CDR3aa: CASSYSMGQGNYGYTF

v_gene: TRBV11-2
abundance: NA
d_gene: NA
CDR3aa: CASSLDSGRDYEQYF

v_gene: TRBV7-3
abundance: NA
d_gene: NA
CDR3aa: CASSSIGGGTEQFF

v_gene: TRBV2
abundance: NA
d_gene: TRBD1
CDR3aa: CASRRDSQSNQPQHF

v_gene: TRBV30
abundance: NA
d_gene: TRBD2
CDR3aa: CAWSVLAGGGNEQFF

v_gene: TRBV9
abundance: NA
d_gene: TRBD1
CDR3aa: CASSGGTGTSNQPQHF

v_gene: TRBV14
abundance: NA
d_gene: TRBD1
CDR3aa: CASSHAGQGLEKLFF

v_gene: TRBV9
abundance: once
d_gene: TRBD2
CDR3aa: CASSVTSGSMNTGELFF

v_gene: TRBV29-1
abundance: once
d_gene: TRBD1
CDR3aa: CSVVDREVKYGYTF

v_gene: TRBV19
abundance: NA
d_gene: TRBD1
CDR3aa: CASTPGQGAYEQYF

v_gene: TRBV5-6
abundance: NA
d_gene: TRBD2
CDR3aa: CASSLYWREVGEQYF

v_gene: TRBV7-9
abundance: NA
d_gene: TRBD1
CDR3aa: CASSTPTGVETQYF

v_gene: TRBV5-6
abundance: NA
d_gene: TRBD1
CDR3aa: CASSLEDRPGIQYF

v_gene: TRBV5-6
abundance: NA
d_gene: TRBD1
CDR3aa: CASSFRPGTGVYEQYF

v_gene: TRBV11-2
abundance: NA
d_gene: NA
CDR3aa: CASSLGGRGYTF

v_gene: TRBV18
abundance: NA
d_gene: NA
CDR3aa: CASLGGQNTEAFF

v_gene: TRBV18
abundance: NA
d_gene: NA
CDR3aa: CASSPQGTRNEKLFF

v_gene: TRBV18
abundance: few
d_gene: NA
CDR3aa: CASSPPGDRSSPLHF

v_gene: TRBV6-1
abundance: once
d_gene: TRBD1
CDR3aa: CASSGGTGPYEQYF

v_gene: TRBV4-1
abundance: NA
d_gene: TRBD2
CDR3aa: CASSTTSGGISYNEQFF

v_gene: TRBV10-3
abundance: NA
d_gene: NA
CDR3aa: CAISESGFTYEQYF

v_gene: TRBV7-2
abundance: NA
d_gene: TRBD1
CDR3aa: CASSSGTGSPTDTQYF

v_gene: TRBV7-2
abundance: NA
d_gene: TRBD2
CDR3aa: CASSTWTSGDYTQYF

v_gene: TRBV9
abundance: NA
d_gene: NA
CDR3aa: CASSVATTDYEQYF

v_gene: TRBV7-3
abundance: NA
d_gene: TRBD2
CDR3aa: CASSSSGLAGSTDTQYF

v_gene: TRBV6-1
abundance: once
d_gene: NA
CDR3aa: CASKNRVALSEQYF

v_gene: TRBV5-1
abundance: NA
d_gene: NA
CDR3aa: CASSQNRDLGYGYTF

v_gene: TRBV21-1
abundance: once
d_gene: NA
CDR3aa: CASSNDTNPPYEQYF

v_gene: TRBV19
abundance: NA
d_gene: NA
CDR3aa: CASSIGASAYNEQFF

v_gene: TRBV5-1
abundance: NA
d_gene: NA
CDR3aa: CASSLGVGGDEQFF

v_gene: TRBV7-2
abundance: NA
d_gene: TRBD1
CDR3aa: CASSSQGFQDTQYF

v_gene: TRBV4-3
abundance: NA
d_gene: NA
CDR3aa: CASSQDRGWGDEQFF

v_gene: TRBV5-1
abundance: NA
d_gene: NA
CDR3aa: CASGRGVSYEQYF

v_gene: TRBV27
abundance: NA
d_gene: NA
CDR3aa: CASSFLRGGQETQYF

v_gene: TRBV4-2
abundance: medium-sized
d_gene: NA
CDR3aa: CASSQNLGASQPQHF

v_gene: TRBV29-1
abundance: few
d_gene: NA
CDR3aa: CSVGGGAEAFF

v_gene: TRBV4-1
abundance: NA
d_gene: NA
CDR3aa: CASSRRLGASGETQYF

v_gene: TRBV5-1
abundance: NA
d_gene: NA
CDR3aa: CARPLTGGDNYGYTF

v_gene: TRBV5-4
abundance: NA
d_gene: NA
CDR3aa: CASSLGGGQETQYF

v_gene: TRBV5-1
abundance: NA
d_gene: TRBD1
CDR3aa: CASMRGRPGTGELFF

v_gene: TRBV19
abundance: NA
d_gene: TRBD2
CDR3aa: CASSIVEAGVHEQYF

v_gene: TRBV5-4
abundance: NA
d_gene: NA
CDR3aa: CASSLYGGYEQYF

v_gene: TRBV9
abundance: NA
d_gene: NA
CDR3aa: CASSVHWGEAYEQYF

v_gene: TRBV6-6
abundance: NA
d_gene: TRBD1
CDR3aa: CASSFSGQGPNTEAFF

v_gene: TRBV2
abundance: NA
d_gene: NA
CDR3aa: CASSGWGRNGEQYF